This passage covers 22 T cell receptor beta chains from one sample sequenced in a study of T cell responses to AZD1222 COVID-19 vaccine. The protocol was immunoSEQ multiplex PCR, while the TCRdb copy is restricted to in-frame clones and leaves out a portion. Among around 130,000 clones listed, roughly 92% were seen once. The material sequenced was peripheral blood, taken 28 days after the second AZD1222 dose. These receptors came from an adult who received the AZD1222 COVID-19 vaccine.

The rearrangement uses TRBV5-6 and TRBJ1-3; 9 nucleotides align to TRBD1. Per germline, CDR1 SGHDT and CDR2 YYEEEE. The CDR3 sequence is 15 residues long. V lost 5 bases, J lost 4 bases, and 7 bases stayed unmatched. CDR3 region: CASRRTGVKGNTIYF. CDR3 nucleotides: TGTGCCAGCAGAAGGACAGGGGTTAAGGGAAACACCATATATTTT.

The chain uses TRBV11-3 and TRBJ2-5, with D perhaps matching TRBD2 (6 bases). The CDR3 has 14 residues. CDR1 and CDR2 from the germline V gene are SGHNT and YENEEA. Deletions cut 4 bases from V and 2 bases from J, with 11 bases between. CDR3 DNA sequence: TGTGCCAGCAGCTCGGGCGGAGGGCAAGAGACCCAGTACTTC. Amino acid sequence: CASSSGGGQETQYF.

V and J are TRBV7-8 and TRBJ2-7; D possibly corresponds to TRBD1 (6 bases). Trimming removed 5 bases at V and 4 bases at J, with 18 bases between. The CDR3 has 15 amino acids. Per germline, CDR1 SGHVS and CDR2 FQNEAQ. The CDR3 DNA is TGTGCCAGCAGCCCCCGGGACATTGGTCTTTACGAGCAGTACTTC. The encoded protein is CASSPRDIGLYEQYF.

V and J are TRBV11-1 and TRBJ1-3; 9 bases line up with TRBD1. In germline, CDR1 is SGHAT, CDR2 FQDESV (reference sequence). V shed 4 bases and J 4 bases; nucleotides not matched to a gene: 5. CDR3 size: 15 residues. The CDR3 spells CASSSTGGLGNTIYF. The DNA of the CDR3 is TGTGCCAGCAGCTCGACAGGGGGGCTCGGAAACACCATATATTTT.

CDR3 amino acids: CASSMIAGGNNEQFF. DNA for the CDR3: TGTGCCAGCAGCATGATAGCGGGAGGGAACAATGAGCAGTTCTTC. This chain links TRBV7-3 with TRBJ2-1; 11 nucleotides agree with TRBD2. The trim removed 5 bases at V and 5 bases at J, leaving 5 bases unmatched. The CDR3 is 15 residues long. Looked up from germline, CDR1 is SGHTA and CDR2 is FQGTGA.

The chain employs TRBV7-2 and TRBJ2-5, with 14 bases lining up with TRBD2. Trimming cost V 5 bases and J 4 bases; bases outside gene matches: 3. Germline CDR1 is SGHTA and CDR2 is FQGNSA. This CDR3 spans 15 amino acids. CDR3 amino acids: CASSQGLAGVETQYF. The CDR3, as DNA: TGTGCCAGCAGCCAGGGACTAGCGGGGGTAGAGACCCAGTACTTC.

CDR3 protein: CASSSGPSSYNEQFF. In DNA form, the CDR3 reads TGTGCCAGCAGCTCCGGGCCAAGCTCCTACAATGAGCAGTTCTTC. The gene calls are TRBV7-3 and TRBJ2-1, with no clear D. The CDR3 runs to 15 residues. V lost 4 bases to trimming and J lost 0 bases, with 10 bases between them. Germline CDR1 and CDR2: SGHTA and FQGTGA.

DNA for the CDR3: TGTGCCAGCAGCTTAACAGGGGCAGATACGCAGTATTTT. Residues: CASSLTGADTQYF. This chain connects TRBV7-2 to TRBJ2-3, with 7 bases aligning to TRBD1. The CDR3 is made up of 13 amino acids. Unmatched junction bases numbered 0, after V lost 2 bases and J lost 4 bases. CDR1 is SGHTA and CDR2 is FQGNSA in the germline V gene.

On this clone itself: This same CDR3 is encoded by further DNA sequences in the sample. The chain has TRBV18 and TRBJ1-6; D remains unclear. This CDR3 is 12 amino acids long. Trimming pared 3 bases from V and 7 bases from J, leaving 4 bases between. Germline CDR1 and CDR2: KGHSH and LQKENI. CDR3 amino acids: CASSPGNSPLHF. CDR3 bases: TGTGCCAGCTCACCGGGGAATTCACCCCTCCACTTT.

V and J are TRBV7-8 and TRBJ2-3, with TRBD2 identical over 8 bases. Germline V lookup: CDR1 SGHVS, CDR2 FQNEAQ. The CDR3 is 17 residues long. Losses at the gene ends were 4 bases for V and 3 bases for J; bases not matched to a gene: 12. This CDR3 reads CASSYPGQRGMTDTQYF. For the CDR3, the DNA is TGTGCCAGCAGCTACCCAGGCCAGCGGGGGATGACAGATACGCAGTATTTT.

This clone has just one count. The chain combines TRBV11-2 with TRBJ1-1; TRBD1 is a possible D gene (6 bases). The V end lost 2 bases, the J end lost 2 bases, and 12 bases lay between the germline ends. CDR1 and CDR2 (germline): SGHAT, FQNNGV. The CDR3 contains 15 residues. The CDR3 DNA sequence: TGTGCCAGCAGCTTAAGAGACAGGTTTAACACTGAAGCTTTCTTT. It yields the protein CASSLRDRFNTEAFF.

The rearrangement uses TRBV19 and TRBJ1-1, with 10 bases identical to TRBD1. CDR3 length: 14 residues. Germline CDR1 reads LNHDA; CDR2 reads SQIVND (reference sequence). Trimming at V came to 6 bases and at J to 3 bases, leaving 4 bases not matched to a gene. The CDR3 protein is CASRRQGADTEAFF. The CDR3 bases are TGTGCCAGTAGGAGACAGGGGGCTGACACTGAAGCTTTCTTT.

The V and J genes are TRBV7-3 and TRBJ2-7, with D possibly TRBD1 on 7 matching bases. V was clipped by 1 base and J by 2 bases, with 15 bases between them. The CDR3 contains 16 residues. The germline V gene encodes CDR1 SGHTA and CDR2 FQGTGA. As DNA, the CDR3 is TGTGCCAGCAGCTTAAACCCGGCCAGGGGGGCCTACGAGCAGTACTTC. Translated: CASSLNPARGAYEQYF.

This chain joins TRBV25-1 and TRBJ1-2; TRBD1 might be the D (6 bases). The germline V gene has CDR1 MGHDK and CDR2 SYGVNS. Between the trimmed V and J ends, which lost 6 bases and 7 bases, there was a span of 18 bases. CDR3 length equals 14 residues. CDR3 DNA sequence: TGTGCCAGCAGCGGGGACATCCCCCAGCGTGGCTACACCTTC. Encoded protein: CASSGDIPQRGYTF.

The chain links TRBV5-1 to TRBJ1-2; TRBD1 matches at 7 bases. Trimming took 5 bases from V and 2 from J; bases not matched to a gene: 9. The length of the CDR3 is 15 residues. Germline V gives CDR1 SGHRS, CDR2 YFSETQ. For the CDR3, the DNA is TGCGCCAGCAGAACGGGGGACAGCTCCAACTATGGCTACACCTTC. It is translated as CASRTGDSSNYGYTF.

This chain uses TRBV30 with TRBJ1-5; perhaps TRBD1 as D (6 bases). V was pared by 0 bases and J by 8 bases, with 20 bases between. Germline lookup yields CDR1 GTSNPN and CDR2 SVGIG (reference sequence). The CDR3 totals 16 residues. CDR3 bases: TGTGCCTGGAGTGTCTTCGCCGGGACAAGGCCTAAGCCCCAGCATTTT. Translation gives CAWSVFAGTRPKPQHF.

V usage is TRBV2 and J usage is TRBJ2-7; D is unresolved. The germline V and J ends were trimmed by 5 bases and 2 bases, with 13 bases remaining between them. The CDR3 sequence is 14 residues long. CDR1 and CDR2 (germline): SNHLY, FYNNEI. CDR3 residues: CASSNTPPTYEQYF. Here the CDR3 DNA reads TGTGCCAGCAGTAATACCCCGCCAACCTACGAGCAGTACTTC. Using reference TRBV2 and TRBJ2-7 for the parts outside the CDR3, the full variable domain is EPEVTQTPSHQVTQMGQEVILRCVPISNHLYFYWYRQILGQKVEFLVSFYNNEISEKSEIFDDQFSVERPDGSNFTLKIRSTKLEDSAMYFCASSNTPPTYEQYFGPGTRLTVT.

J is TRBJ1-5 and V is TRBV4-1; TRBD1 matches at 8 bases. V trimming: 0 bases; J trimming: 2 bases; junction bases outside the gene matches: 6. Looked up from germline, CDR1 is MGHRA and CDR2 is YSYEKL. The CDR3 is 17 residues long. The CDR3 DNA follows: TGCGCCAGCAGCCAAGATTGGGCAGGGGGCGGCAATCAGCCCCAGCATTTT. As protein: CASSQDWAGGGNQPQHF.

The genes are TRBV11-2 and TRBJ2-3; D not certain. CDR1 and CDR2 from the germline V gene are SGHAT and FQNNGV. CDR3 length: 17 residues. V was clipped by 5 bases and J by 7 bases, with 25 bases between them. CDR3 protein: CASSLSRRARSLNTQYF. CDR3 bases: TGTGCCAGCAGCCTGTCTCGTAGGGCCCGGTCCCTTAATACGCAGTATTTT.

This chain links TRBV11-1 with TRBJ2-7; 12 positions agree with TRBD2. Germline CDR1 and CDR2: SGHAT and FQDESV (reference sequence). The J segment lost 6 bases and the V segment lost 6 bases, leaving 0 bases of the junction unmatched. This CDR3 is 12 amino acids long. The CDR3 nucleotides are TGTGCCAGCAGGACTAGCGGGAGCGAGCAGTACTTC. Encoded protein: CASRTSGSEQYF.

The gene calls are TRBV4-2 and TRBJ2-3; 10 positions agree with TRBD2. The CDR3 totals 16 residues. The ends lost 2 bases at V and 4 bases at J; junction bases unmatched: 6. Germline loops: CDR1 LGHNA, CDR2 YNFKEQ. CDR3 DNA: TGTGCCAGCAGCCAACAGGGAGCGGGAGGGCCAGATACGCAGTATTTT. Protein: CASSQQGAGGPDTQYF.

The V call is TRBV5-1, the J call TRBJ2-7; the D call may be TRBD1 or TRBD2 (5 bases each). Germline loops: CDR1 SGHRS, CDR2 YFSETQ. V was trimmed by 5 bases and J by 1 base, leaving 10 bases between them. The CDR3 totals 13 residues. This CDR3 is CASSGRESYEQYF. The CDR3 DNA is TGCGCCAGCAGTGGCAGGGAGTCCTACGAGCAGTACTTC.